This paragraph reports one T cell receptor beta chain. Its antigen is as yet unknown. The germline gives CDR1 SGHTA, CDR2 FQGNSA. This CDR3 has 15 amino acids. UMI-labeled 5' RACE yielded the TRB cDNA libraries. Reprocessing the 5' RACE reads, TCRdb reports a single entry for every CDR3 protein and omits DNA. The table for this sample gives some 120,000 distinct CDR3 sequences. The sample comes from a study of CXCR3-negative and CXCR3-positive naive CD8 T cells. Study results and caveats: Naive cells, whether CXCR3-negative or CXCR3-positive, had similar TRBV-TRBJ usage, while memory cells differed. Higher TRB CDR3 hydrophobicity marked CXCR3-positive naive cells relative to CXCR3-negative naive cells.

Every CD8+ subset sample held a few hundred thousand flow-sorted cells, done in triplicate. This chain joins TRBV7-2 and TRBJ2-1; without DNA, the TCRdb call of TRBD1 cannot be checked. The TCR originated in a human donor in good health. Some clones in this sample may be carry-over from other donors' samples. The sequenced sample consisted of naive CXCR3+ CD8+ T cells from blood. Noted subset: CD45RO-CCR7+CD27+CD95- naive CD8+ T cells expressing CXCR3 (TNR3+). The CDR3: CASSSPGQGGNEQFF.